This TCR beta chain was identified in a study of cytomegalovirus exposure and HLA in healthy donors (dated by TCRdb to 2016 to 2017). At the level of the whole study: An earlier analysis of under 600 of the donors reported roughly 300 Gb of sequence data and approximately 110 million unique TCR beta sequences from about 179 million T cells. Roughly 310 gigabases of sequencing data and approximately 84 million unique TCR sequences were included in an early release covering around 650 HLA-typed donors. Among the roughly 430 genotyped donors, around 81% belonged to the genetic ancestry cluster associated with self-reported Caucasian donors. The aim of the study was to test whether cataloging public T cell receptors could identify signatures of past pathogen exposure. The study used immunosequencing to profile the T cell repertoires of approximately 650 subjects and linked those repertoires to cytomegalovirus serostatus. Along with the 666-subject first cohort, a separate validation cohort of over a hundred different subjects was used. The study combined high-throughput TCR immunosequencing, statistical association of individual TCRs with disease status, and machine learning to predict cytomegalovirus infection status. A later analysis re-examined previously published TCR beta repertoires from over 500 donors and added high-resolution HLA genotyping to investigate patterns of TCR occurrence. Rather than using new phenotypic data, the later analysis identified candidate immune exposures from TCR beta sequences and from how often those sequences occurred across donors. In an earlier analysis of 550 to 700 of the donors, high-throughput TCR beta sequencing was used to judge whether each TCR beta V gene segment behaved as functional or pseudogenic. Donor age, sex, ethnicity and CMV serostatus were compiled alongside the repertoire data. A later genetic analysis took genome-wide SNP genotypes for about 55% of the 666 donors and used that subset as a discovery cohort. All discovery cohort repertoires had been generated on a single sequencing platform. HLA typing included class I and class II loci at four-digit resolution. Typing coverage differed by locus: A, B, C, DRB1 and DQB1 were typed in about 629-640 donors, DQA1 in around 500, DPA1 in some 600, and DPB1 in approximately 450. Roughly 5 DR-DQ haplotypes were handled as single units for association and clustering because linkage in the cohort was strong. Among roughly 400 genotyped donors of the cohort, an average of approximately 250,000 unique TCR beta nucleotide sequences were sequenced per donor, 15% to 20% of them non-productive. Overall study results and their limits: Correlated functional status among segregating V segments might be attributable to linkage disequilibrium, but an unknown experimental factor could not be ruled out. Because HLA typing was unavailable for some donors at each locus, only the typed subset was used in association tests. According to the authors, the approach could potentially be generalized to other disease states and immunological phenotypes. Broadly in line with IMGT annotations, most TCR beta V segments showed up in productive rearrangements about 90% or about 30% of the time in an earlier analysis of around 550 of the donors. A later analysis reported that several top co-occurrence clusters appeared linked to parvovirus B19, influenza, CMV and Epstein-Barr virus. Strong co-occurrence of HLA alleles, especially DR and DQ, made assigning TCR associations to individual alleles difficult. In vitro tests confirmed that a few of the cytomegalovirus-associated TCR beta chains recognize cytomegalovirus antigens. According to a later analysis, most CMV-associated TCR beta chains appeared to be HLA-restricted, and the HLA associations seemed to be driven largely by CMV exposure. V-gene and J-gene trimming of TCR beta chains was associated with a missense DCLRE1C variant in a later genetic analysis, and the association was replicated in an independent cohort. Compared with the roughly 710-donor mean, donors in an Asian-associated ancestry cluster had fewer N-insertions in productive TCRs, according to a later genetic analysis. A later analysis found that HLA-associated TCR beta chains were more clonally expanded and had lower generation probabilities than equally common non-associated chains. A cluster of highly shared sequence variants was judged likely to be a technical artifact of the sequencing pipeline. Sequencing depth was assumed to be roughly uniform across donors in the presence/absence analyses, though that assumption may not hold. While some public TCRs were present in many individuals, most TCR sequences turned up only very rarely across donors. In a later analysis, 16,951 TCR beta sequences were associated with specific HLA alleles at a false discovery rate of 0.05. The study listed approximately 150 TCR beta chains as associated with cytomegalovirus. Because counts were too low, approximately 15 rarely observed V segments, including chromosome 9 orphons, were excluded from the earlier analysis of around 590 of the donors. A further reported finding was that TCR beta sequences accurately predicted the HLA-A and HLA-B alleles for most subjects in the first cohort. This cohort had only TCR beta chains sequenced, and the lack of alpha or paired-chain data limited which features could be detected. The only immune exposure information available for the cohort was CMV serostatus. In a later analysis, the rate of TCR association differed among HLA loci, with DRB1 alleles having the most associated TCRs and HLA-C alleles having the fewest. The classifier was reported to diagnose cytomegalovirus status with high specificity and sensitivity in both the original and validation cohorts. Some IMGT-functional V segments, including TRBV6-2 and TRBV6-3, could not be told apart with the 87-base-pair reads, so those segments were excluded.

About this clone itself: No antigen is known for it. Within one base of it there is no much larger clone, and no base qualities were kept.

The CDR3 numbers 12 residues from cysteine through phenylalanine. The read is trimmed to its CDR3 DNA, 36 bases read in frame from base 1. Trimming removed 6 bases from V and 3 bases from J, leaving 9 bases between the germline ends. The germline V gene gives CDR1 as MNHEY and CDR2 as SVGAGI. The cohort comprised fewer than 750 healthy bone marrow donors. Cohort members were all nominally healthy when sampled, although unrecorded immune exposures were likely present. The donor tested CMV seronegative, placing the donor among the 350 or so seronegative members of the cohort. Each donor provided a peripheral blood sample, and peripheral blood mononuclear cells were used for TCR beta sequencing. Genomic DNA extraction from the blood cell samples was performed with the Qiagen DNeasy Blood Extraction Kit. Libraries were made using the immunoSEQ multiplex PCR assay. The multiplex PCR relied on a mix of 60 forward primers for TCR Vbeta segments and 13 reverse primers for TCR Jbeta segments. A multiplex PCR assay on genomic DNA amplified the CDR3 region of rearranged TCR beta genes. The Illumina HiSeq System was used to sequence the amplified TCR beta libraries as 87-base-pair reads. The paper's data handling went like this. A later analysis counted about 82 million unique TCR beta chains across the 666 repertoires, and 9 million to 14 million of these chains were shared by at least two donors. Raw reads were error-corrected and collapsed into unique sequences by a nearest-neighbor algorithm in which closely related sequences were merged to remove PCR and sequencing errors. To assign V, D and J gene segments, CDR3 sequences were aligned to IMGT reference sequences. Each retained sequence needed at least a six-nucleotide match to both a V gene segment and a J gene segment. Rearrangements were classified as productive when the CDR3 lacked stop codons and remained in frame with V and J, and all other rearrangements were classified as non-productive. Following IMGT convention, CDR3 was defined as the stretch from the second conserved V-encoded cysteine to the conserved J-encoded phenylalanine. The earlier analysis of 450 to 750 of the donors excluded any sequence lacking an unambiguous match to a single V gene segment. In an earlier analysis of a few hundred of the donors, a V segment was called functional when productive rearrangements were above 56.7%, and segregating when the standard deviation between donors exceeded 5%. A statistical classification framework was developed to diagnose cytomegalovirus status using the catalog of TCR beta chain sequences. A later analysis assigned V and J genes by comparing TCR nucleotide sequences with IMGT/GENE-DB human TR gene sequences. In a later analysis, CDR3 sequences and most-parsimonious VDJ recombination scenarios were assigned using the TCRdist pipeline. In a later analysis, each TCR beta chain was defined by its CDR3 amino acid sequence together with its V-gene family, and reads without a unique V-gene family were excluded. A later analysis removed 500 to 600 highly shared, low-generation-probability nucleotide sequences to deal with suspected cross-contamination and a sequencing artifact. In a later analysis, a clonal expansion index for each public chain was calculated from normalized within-repertoire ranks of inferred template counts. In a later analysis, generation probabilities were computed with a VDJ recombination model fitted to out-of-frame rearrangements, and the resulting probabilities were checked against IGoR. A later analysis scored TCR-TCR, TCR-HLA and TCR-CMV co-occurrence with hypergeometric tests, applying a repertoire-size bias correction to TCR pairs. A later analysis estimated false discovery rates by permuting HLA or CMV assignments 20 times. In a later analysis, co-occurring TCRs were grouped using DBSCAN, with TCRdist sequence similarity added in when clustering inside HLA-allele-positive subsets. Repertoires with fewer than 30,000 or more than 120,000 public chains, plus five repertoires with anomalous nucleotide sharing, were excluded from co-occurrence clustering. The table comes from immuneACCESS by way of TCRdb, which keeps in-frame sequences with V and J called. Part of the clones is missing from these tables; in studies checked, under half for an unresolved V gene and the rest for unknown reasons. The V and J calls and the clone size are those of that table, but D and trimming were determined from the DNA. Within this sample are fewer than 85,000 clones, with about 80% of them counted one time only. Approximately 3.4% of the sample goes to the ten largest clones.

This sequence uses TRBV6-5 and TRBJ2-7; the D gene is not confidently resolved. The source material was PBMCs. The source of this sequence is a man between 35 and 55 years old in good health and CMV-seronegative. For the CDR3, the sequence is CASSRVGYEQYF. At the DNA level, the sequence is TGTGCCAGCAGCCGAGTCGGCTACGAGCAGTACTTC.